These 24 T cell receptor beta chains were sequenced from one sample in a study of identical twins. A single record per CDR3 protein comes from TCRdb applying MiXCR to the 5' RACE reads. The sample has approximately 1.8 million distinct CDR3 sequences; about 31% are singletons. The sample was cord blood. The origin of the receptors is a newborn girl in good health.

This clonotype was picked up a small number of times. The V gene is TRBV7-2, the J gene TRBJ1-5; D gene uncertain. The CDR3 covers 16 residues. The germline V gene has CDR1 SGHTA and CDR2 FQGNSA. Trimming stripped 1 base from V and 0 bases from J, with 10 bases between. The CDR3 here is CASSLEAGLSNQPQHF. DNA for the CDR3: TGTGCCAGCAGCTTAGAGGCAGGCCTTAGCAATCAGCCCCAGCATTTT.

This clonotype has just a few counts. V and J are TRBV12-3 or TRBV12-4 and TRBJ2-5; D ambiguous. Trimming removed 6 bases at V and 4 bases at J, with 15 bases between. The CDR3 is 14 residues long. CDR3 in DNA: TGTGCCAGCAGGACACGACTCGGCATAGAGACCCAGTACTTC. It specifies CASRTRLGIETQYF.

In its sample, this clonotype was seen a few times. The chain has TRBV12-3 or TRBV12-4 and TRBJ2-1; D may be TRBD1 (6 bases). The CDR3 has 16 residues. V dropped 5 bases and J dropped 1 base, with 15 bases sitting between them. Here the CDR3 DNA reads TGTGCCAGCAGTGCCCACGACAGGCTATCCTACAATGAGCAGTTCTTC. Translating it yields CASSAHDRLSYNEQFF.

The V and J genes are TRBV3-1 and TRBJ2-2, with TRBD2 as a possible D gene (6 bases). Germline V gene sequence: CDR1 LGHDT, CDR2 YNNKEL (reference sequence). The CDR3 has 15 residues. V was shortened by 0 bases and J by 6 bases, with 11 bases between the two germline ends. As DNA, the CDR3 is TGTGCCAGCAGCCAAGAAGCGACTAGTCCCGGGGAGCTGTTTTTT. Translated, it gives CASSQEATSPGELFF.

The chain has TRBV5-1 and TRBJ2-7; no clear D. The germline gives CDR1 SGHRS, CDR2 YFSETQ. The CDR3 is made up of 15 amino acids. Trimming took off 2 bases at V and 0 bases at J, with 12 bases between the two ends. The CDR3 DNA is TGCGCCAGCAGCTTCGAACCAGCTTTCTCCTACGAGCAGTACTTC. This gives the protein CASSFEPAFSYEQYF.

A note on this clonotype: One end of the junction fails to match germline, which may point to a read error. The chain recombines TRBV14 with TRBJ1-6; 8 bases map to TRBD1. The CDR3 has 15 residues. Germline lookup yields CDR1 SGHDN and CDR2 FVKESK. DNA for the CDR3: TGTGCCAGCAGCCAAGATTGGACAGGGAATTCACCCCCCCACTTT. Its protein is CASSQDWTGNSPPHF.

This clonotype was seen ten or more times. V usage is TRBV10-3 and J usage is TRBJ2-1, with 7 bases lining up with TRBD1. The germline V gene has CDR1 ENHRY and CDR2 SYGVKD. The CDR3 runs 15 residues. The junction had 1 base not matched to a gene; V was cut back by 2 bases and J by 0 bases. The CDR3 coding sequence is TGTGCCATCAGTGAGAACAGGGGCTCCTACAATGAGCAGTTCTTC. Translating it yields CAISENRGSYNEQFF.

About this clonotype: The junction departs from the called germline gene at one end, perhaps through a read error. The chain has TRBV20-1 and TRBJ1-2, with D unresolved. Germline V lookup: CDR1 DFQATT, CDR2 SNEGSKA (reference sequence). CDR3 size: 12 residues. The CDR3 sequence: CSAFRGSYGHTF. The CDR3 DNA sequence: TGCAGTGCTTTTCGAGGATCCTATGGCCACACCTTC.

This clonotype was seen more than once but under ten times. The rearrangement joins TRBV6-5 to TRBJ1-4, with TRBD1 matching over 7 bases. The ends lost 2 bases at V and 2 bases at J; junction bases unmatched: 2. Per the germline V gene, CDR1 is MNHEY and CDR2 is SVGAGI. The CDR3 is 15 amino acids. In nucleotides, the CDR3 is TGTGCCAGCAGTTACATAGGGGGCACTAATGAAAAACTGTTTTTT. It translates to CASSYIGGTNEKLFF.

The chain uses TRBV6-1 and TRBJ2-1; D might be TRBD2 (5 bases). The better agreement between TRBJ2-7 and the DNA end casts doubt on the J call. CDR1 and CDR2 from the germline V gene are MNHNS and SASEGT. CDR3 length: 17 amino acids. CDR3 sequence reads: CASSEDWRAIAYNEQYF. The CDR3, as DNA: TGTGCCAGCAGTGAAGACTGGCGGGCGATCGCCTACAATGAGCAGTACTTC.

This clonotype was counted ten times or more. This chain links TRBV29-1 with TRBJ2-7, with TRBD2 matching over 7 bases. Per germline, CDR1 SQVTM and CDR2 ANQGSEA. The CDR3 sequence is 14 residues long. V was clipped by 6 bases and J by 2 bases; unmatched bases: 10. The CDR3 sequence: CSVEASGKPYEQYF. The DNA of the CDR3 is TGCAGCGTCGAGGCAAGCGGGAAGCCCTACGAGCAGTACTTC.

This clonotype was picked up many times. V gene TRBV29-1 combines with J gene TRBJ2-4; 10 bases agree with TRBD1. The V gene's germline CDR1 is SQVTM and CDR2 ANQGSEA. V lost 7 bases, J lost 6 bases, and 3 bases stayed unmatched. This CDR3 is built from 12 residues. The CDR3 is CSGGDRGNIQYF. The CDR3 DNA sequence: TGCAGCGGCGGGGACAGGGGAAACATTCAGTACTTC. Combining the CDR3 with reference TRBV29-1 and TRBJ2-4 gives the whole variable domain SAVISQKPSRDICQRGTSLTIQCQVDSQVTMMFWYRQQPGQSLTLIATANQGSEATYESGFVIDKFPISRPNLTFSTLTVSNMSPEDSSIYLCSGGDRGNIQYFGAGTRLSVL.

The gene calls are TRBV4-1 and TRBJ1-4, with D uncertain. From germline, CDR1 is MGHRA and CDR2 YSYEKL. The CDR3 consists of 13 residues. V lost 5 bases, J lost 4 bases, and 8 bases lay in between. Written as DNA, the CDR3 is TGCGCCAGCAGCAGACGGGTTAATGAAAAACTGTTTTTT. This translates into CASSRRVNEKLFF.

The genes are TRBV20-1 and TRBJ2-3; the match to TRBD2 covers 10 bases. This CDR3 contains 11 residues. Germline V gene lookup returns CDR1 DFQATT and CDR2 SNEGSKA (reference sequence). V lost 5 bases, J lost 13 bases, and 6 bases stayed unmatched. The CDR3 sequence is CSAAGLANKYF. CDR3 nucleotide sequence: TGCAGTGCTGCGGGACTAGCGAACAAGTATTTT.

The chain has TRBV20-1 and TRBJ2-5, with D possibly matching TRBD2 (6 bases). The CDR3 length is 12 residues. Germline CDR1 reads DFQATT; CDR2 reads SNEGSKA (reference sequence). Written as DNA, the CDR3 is TGCCGACCCGGGGGTGCACTAGAGACCCAGTACTTC. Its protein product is CRPGGALETQYF.

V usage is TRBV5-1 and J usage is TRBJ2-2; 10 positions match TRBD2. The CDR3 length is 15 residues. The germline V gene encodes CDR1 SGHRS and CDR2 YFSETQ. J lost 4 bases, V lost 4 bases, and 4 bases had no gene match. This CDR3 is CASSGGLAATGELFF. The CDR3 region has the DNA TGCGCCAGCAGCGGCGGACTAGCGGCCACCGGGGAGCTGTTTTTT.

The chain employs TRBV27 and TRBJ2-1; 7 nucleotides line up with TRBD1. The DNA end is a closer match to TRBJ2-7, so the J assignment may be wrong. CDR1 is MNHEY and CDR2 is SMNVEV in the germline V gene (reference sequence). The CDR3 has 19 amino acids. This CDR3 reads CASSLRGDRPTSSFYEQYF. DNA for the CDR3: TGTGCCAGCAGTTTAAGAGGGGACAGACCAACTTCCTCCTTCTACGAGCAGTACTTC.

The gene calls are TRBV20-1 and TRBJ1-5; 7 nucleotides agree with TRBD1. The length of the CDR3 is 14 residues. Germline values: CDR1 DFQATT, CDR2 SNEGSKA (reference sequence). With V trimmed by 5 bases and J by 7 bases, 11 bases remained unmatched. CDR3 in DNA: TGCAGTGCTGCTAAGACAGGGCCCGGACAGCCCCAGCATTTT. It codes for CSAAKTGPGQPQHF.

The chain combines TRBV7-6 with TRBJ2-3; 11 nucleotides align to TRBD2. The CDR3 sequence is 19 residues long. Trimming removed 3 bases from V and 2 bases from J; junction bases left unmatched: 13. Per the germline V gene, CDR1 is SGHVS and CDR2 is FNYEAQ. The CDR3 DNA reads TGTGCCAGCAGCTTCGGGACTAGCGGATTCCCCTCCCCCACAGATACGCAGTATTTT. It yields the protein CASSFGTSGFPSPTDTQYF.

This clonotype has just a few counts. Here the CDR3 reads CASREGPNSPLHF. The CDR3 DNA is TGTGCCAGCAGGGAGGGGCCAAATTCACCCCTCCACTTT. The chain carries TRBV2 and TRBJ1-6; D may be TRBD1 (5 bases). Germline CDR1 and CDR2: SNHLY and FYNNEI. The V end lost 6 bases, the J end lost 7 bases, and 10 bases lay between the germline ends. This CDR3 is 13 amino acids long.

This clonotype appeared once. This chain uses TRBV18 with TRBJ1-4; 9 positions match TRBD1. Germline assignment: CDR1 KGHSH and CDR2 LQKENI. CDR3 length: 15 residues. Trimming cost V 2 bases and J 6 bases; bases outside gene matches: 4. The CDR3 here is CASSPKQGADEKLFF. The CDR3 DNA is TGTGCCAGCTCACCAAAACAGGGGGCGGATGAAAAACTGTTTTTT.

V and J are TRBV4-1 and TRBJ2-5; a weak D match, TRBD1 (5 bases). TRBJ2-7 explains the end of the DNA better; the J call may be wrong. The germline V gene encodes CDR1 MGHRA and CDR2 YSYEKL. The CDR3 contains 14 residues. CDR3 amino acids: CASSQDRDLDEQYF. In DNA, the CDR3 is TGCGCCAGCAGCCAAGACAGGGATCTCGACGAGCAGTACTTC.

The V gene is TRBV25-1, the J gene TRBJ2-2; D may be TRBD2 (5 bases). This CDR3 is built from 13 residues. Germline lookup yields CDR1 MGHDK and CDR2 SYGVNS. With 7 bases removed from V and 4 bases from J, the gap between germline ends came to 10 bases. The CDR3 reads CASIEAGTGELFF. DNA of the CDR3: TGTGCCAGCATAGAGGCGGGCACCGGGGAGCTGTTTTTT. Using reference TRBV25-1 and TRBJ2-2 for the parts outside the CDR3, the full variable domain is EADIYQTPRYLVIGTGKKITLECSQTMGHDKMYWYQQDPGMELHLIHYSYGVNSTEKGDLSSESTVSRIRTEHFPLTLESARPSHTSQYLCASIEAGTGELFFGEGSRLTVL.

CDR3 amino acids: CASSQADRGTEAFF. CDR3 nucleotides: TGTGCCAGCAGCCAAGCGGACAGGGGGACGGAAGCTTTCTTT. The rearrangement uses TRBV4-2 and TRBJ1-1; 10 nucleotides line up with TRBD1. Losses at the gene ends were 1 base for V and 8 bases for J; bases not matched to a gene: 4. The germline V gene has CDR1 LGHNA and CDR2 YNFKEQ. This CDR3 region has 14 residues.